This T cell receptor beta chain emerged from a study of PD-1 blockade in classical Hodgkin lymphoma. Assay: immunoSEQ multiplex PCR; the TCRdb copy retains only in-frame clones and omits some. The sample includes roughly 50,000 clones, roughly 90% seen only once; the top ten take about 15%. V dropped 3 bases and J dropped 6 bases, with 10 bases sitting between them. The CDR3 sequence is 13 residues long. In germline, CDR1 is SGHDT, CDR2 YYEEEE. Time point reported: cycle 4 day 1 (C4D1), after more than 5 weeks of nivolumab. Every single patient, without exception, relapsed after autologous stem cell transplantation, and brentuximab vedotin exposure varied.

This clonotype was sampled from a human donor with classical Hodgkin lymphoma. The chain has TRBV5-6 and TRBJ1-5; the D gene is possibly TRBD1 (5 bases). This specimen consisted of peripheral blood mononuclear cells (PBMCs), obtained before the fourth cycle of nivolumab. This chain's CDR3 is CASSSVRGQPQHF. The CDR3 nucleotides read TGTGCCAGCAGCTCTGTAAGGGGTCAGCCCCAGCATTTT. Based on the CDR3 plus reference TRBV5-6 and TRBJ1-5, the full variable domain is DAGVTQSPTHLIKTRGQQVTLRCSPKSGHDTVSWYQQALGQGPQFIFQYYEEEERQRGNFPDRFSGHQFPNYSSELNVNALLLGDSALYLCASSSVRGQPQHFGDGTRLSIL.